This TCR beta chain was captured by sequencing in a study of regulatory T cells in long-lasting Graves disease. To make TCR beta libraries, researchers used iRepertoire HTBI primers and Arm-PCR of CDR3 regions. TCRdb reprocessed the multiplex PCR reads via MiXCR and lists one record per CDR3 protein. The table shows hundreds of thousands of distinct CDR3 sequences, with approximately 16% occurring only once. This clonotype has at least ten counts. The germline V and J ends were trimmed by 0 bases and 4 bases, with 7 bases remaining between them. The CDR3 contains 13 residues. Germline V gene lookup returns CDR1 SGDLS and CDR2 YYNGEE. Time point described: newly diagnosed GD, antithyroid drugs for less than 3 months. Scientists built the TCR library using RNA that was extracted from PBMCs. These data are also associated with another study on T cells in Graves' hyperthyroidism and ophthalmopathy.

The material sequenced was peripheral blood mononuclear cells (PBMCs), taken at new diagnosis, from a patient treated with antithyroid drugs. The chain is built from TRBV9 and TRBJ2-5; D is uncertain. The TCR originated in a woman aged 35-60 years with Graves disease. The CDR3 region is CASSVVTGETQYF. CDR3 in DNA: TGTGCCAGCAGCGTAGTGACCGGAGAGACCCAGTACTTC.